Below are 7 T cell receptor beta chains sequenced from a single sample in a study of blood T cell repertoires in COVID-19. Clones were read by immunoSEQ multiplex PCR, and TCRdb kept only the in-frame ones, dropping some. This table has about 230,000 clones, approximately 84% appearing once. The sample taken for sequencing was peripheral blood. The receptor source for this set is a man between 45 and 60 years old with COVID-19, enrolled during active disease.

This clone was seen just once. This sequence joins TRBV7-9 and TRBJ2-7; 8 bases match TRBD1. CDR3 length equals 14 residues. Germline CDR1 reads SEHNR; CDR2 reads FQNEAQ (reference sequence). J lost 3 bases, V lost 2 bases, and 3 bases had no gene match. The CDR3: CASSLLGQVYEQYF. CDR3 DNA: TGTGCCAGCAGCTTATTGGGACAGGTCTACGAGCAGTACTTC. Complete variable domain (other parts from reference TRBV7-9 and TRBJ2-7): DTGVSQNPRHKITKRGQNVTFRCDPISEHNRLYWYRQTLGQGPEFLTYFQNEAQLEKSRLLSDRFSAERPKGSFSTLEIQRTEQGDSAMYLCASSLLGQVYEQYFGPGTRLTVT.

The chain carries TRBV7-3 and TRBJ2-5, with 9 positions matching TRBD1. The CDR3 is made up of 15 amino acids. The junction had 6 bases not matched to a gene; V was cut back by 6 bases and J by 1 base. CDR1 is SGHTA and CDR2 is FQGTGA in the germline V gene. The CDR3 DNA reads TGTGCCAGCAGGCTCTCGGGACAGGGCCAAGAGACCCAGTACTTC. Amino acids: CASRLSGQGQETQYF.

The chain joins TRBV7-2 to TRBJ1-6; a weak D match, TRBD1 (6 bases). The length of the CDR3 is 16 residues. V lost 3 bases to trimming and J lost 4 bases, with 13 bases between them. CDR1 and CDR2 (germline): SGHTA, FQGNSA. Here the CDR3 reads CASSLWDKAYNSPLHF. As DNA, the CDR3 is TGTGCCAGCAGCTTGTGGGACAAGGCTTATAATTCACCCCTCCACTTT. The full variable domain, its missing parts supplied by reference TRBV7-2 and TRBJ1-6, is GAGVSQSPSNKVTEKGKDVELRCDPISGHTALYWYRQSLGQGLEFLIYFQGNSAPDKSGLPSDRFSAERTGGSVSTLTIQRTQQEDSAVYLCASSLWDKAYNSPLHFGNGTRLTVT.

This clone was counted a single time. This chain joins TRBV5-6 and TRBJ2-7, with D hard to call. This CDR3 is built from 12 residues. V was trimmed by 4 bases and J by 3 bases, leaving 8 bases between them. CDR1 SGHDT and CDR2 YYEEEE come from the germline V gene. The CDR3 sequence is CASSLIDYEQYF. The DNA of the CDR3 is TGTGCCAGCAGCCTAATAGACTACGAGCAGTACTTC. The whole variable domain, filled in from reference TRBV5-6 and TRBJ2-7, reads DAGVTQSPTHLIKTRGQQVTLRCSPKSGHDTVSWYQQALGQGPQFIFQYYEEEERQRGNFPDRFSGHQFPNYSSELNVNALLLGDSALYLCASSLIDYEQYFGPGTRLTVT.

This clone occurred a few times. The rearrangement joins TRBV19 to TRBJ2-2; D uncertain. V was clipped by 4 bases and J by 6 bases, with 18 bases between them. Germline V gene sequence: CDR1 LNHDA, CDR2 SQIVND (reference sequence). The CDR3 has 16 amino acids. CDR3 DNA: TGTGCCAGTAGTACCCTTTGGTCGCGCTTCTCCGGGGAGCTGTTTTTT. It specifies CASSTLWSRFSGELFF.

The rearrangement links TRBV21-1 to TRBJ2-7; the table's D gene call, TRBD1, was not cross checked with the DNA. TRBV21-1 is given as a pseudogene. This CDR3 is 14 amino acids long. The chain's CDR3 is CASSKGGTYYEQYF. The CDR3 DNA is TGTGCCAGCAGCAAAGGGGGGACATACTACGAGCAGTACTTC.

This clone has a single count. V gene TRBV27 combines with J gene TRBJ1-1; D is possibly TRBD1 (5 bases). Looked up from germline, CDR1 is MNHEY and CDR2 is SMNVEV (reference sequence). The CDR3 covers 13 residues. V was cut by 6 bases and J by 10 bases, with 18 bases left in between. Written as DNA, the CDR3 is TGTGCCAGCAGAACAGGCGCTTCCCCTCTAGCTTTCTTT. As protein: CASRTGASPLAFF.